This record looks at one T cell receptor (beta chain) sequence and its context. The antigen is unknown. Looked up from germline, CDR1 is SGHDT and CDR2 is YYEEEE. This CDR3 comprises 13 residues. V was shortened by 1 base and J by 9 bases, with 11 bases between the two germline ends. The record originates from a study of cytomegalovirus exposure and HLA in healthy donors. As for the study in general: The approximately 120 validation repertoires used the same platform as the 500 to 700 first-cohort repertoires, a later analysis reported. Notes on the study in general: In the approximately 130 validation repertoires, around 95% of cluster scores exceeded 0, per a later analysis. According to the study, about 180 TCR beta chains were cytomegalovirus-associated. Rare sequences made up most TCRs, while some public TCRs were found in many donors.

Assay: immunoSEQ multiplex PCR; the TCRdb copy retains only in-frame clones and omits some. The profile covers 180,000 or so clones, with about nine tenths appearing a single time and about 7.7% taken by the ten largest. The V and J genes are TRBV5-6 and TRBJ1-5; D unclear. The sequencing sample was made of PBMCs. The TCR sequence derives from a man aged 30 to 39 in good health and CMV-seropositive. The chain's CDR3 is CASSLWGSGPQHF. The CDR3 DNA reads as TGTGCCAGCAGCTTGTGGGGATCGGGGCCCCAGCATTTT.